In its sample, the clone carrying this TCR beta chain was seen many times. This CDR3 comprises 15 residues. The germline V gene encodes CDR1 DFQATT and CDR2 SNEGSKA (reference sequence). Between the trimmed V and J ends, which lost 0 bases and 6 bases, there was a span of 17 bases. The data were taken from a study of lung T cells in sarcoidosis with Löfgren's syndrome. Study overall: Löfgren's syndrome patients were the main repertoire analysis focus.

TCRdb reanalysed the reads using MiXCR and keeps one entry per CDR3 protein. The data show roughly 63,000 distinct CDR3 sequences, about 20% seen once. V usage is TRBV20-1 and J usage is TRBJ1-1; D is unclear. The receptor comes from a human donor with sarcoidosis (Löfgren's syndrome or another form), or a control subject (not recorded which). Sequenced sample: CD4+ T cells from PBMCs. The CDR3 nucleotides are TGCAGTGCTAGAGATAGACGGCCCGAGAAAGCTGAAGCTTTCTTT. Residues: CSARDRRPEKAEAFF.